What follows are 4 T cell receptor beta chains derived from one specimen sequenced in a study of cytomegalovirus exposure and HLA in healthy donors. PCR used 60 Vbeta primers and 13 Jbeta primers. Clones were read by immunoSEQ multiplex PCR, and TCRdb kept only the in-frame ones, dropping some. The table includes 110,000 to 150,000 clones, roughly a tenth detected once. Input material: PBMCs. These receptor sequences come from a male donor in good health and CMV-seronegative.

The chain carries TRBV19 and TRBJ1-2; TRBD1 matches 8 bases. With V trimmed by 1 base and J by 4 bases, 5 bases remained unmatched. The germline gives CDR1 LNHDA, CDR2 SQIVND (reference sequence). This CDR3 contains 15 residues. The CDR3 DNA is TGTGCCAGTAGTATAGCGGGACAGGCTGGCTATGGCTACACCTTC. It specifies CASSIAGQAGYGYTF.

In this sample, this clone turned up a few times. This chain connects TRBV25-1 to TRBJ2-5; D unresolved. This CDR3 region has 15 residues. Germline V gene sequence: CDR1 MGHDK, CDR2 SYGVNS. Trimming shortened V by 3 bases and J by 4 bases, and 15 bases separated the two germline ends. The CDR3 loop is CASSDTQTPRETQYF. For the CDR3, the DNA is TGTGCCAGCAGTGATACACAGACCCCGCGAGAGACCCAGTACTTC.

Regarding this clone: The identical CDR3 is also encoded by other nucleotide sequences in the sample. The genes are TRBV4-2 and TRBJ2-7, with 8 bases fitting TRBD2. This CDR3 is 16 amino acids long. V was pared by 4 bases and J by 2 bases, with 10 bases of the junction left unmatched. Germline-derived CDR1 and CDR2 are LGHNA and YNFKEQ. The CDR3 loop is CASSPPGRAGAYEQYF. The DNA for the CDR3 is TGTGCCAGCAGCCCGCCCGGTCGAGCGGGGGCCTACGAGCAGTACTTC.

This clone has more than one count but fewer than ten. V is TRBV5-4 and J is TRBJ2-5; 8 nucleotides align to TRBD1. The closer fit of TRBJ2-7 to the DNA end suggests the J call may be wrong. The CDR3 is made up of 14 amino acids. Germline assignment: CDR1 SGHNT and CDR2 YYREEE (reference sequence). DNA of the CDR3: TGTGCCAGCAGCGGGGGCAGGGGGCAAGGCGAGCAGTACTTC. Its translation: CASSGGRGQGEQYF.